The 28 T cell receptor beta chains listed next were all sequenced from one sample in a study of Ad26.COV2.S vaccination and SARS-CoV-2 variants. Noted treatment: over 15 received Ad26.COV2.S at low or high dose, single or two shots; 5 received placebo; per-sample allocation not given. It was on day 63 after the first vaccine or placebo injection that samples were taken. Assay: immunoSEQ multiplex PCR; the TCRdb copy retains only in-frame clones and omits some. Of some 480,000 clones listed, roughly nine tenths are singletons. Sequences were derived from peripheral blood, sampled in a trial of Ad26.COV2.S vaccine versus placebo. These receptor sequences come from a person between 18 and 59 years old who received the Ad26.COV2.S COVID-19 vaccine or a placebo.

The rearrangement links TRBV28 to TRBJ1-5, with TRBD1 as a possible D gene (6 bases). The CDR3 extends over 16 amino acids. The ends were cut back, 5 bases at V and 1 base at J, with 15 bases in the middle. Germline assignment: CDR1 MDHEN and CDR2 SYDVKM. The CDR3 region is CASSIETGWSNQPQHF. CDR3 coding DNA: TGTGCCAGCAGTATAGAGACAGGCTGGAGCAATCAGCCCCAGCATTTT. Full variable domain (rest looked up from reference TRBV28 and TRBJ1-5): DVKVTQSSRYLVKRTGEKVFLECVQDMDHENMFWYRQDPGLGLRLIYFSYDVKMKEKGDIPEGYSVSREKKERFSLILESASTNQTSMYLCASSIETGWSNQPQHFGDGTRLSIL.

The chain employs TRBV2 and TRBJ2-1, with TRBD2 matching 7 bases. The CDR3 consists of 16 residues. Germline V CDR1 and CDR2: SNHLY, FYNNEI. J gave up 5 bases and V 5 bases, and 12 bases lay outside the gene matches. CDR3 nucleotides: TGTGCCAGCAGTCCCCGATCCGGGACTACAAACAATGAGCAGTTCTTC. This sequence encodes CASSPRSGTTNNEQFF. Drawing the rest from reference TRBV2 and TRBJ2-1, the complete variable domain is EPEVTQTPSHQVTQMGQEVILRCVPISNHLYFYWYRQILGQKVEFLVSFYNNEISEKSEIFDDQFSVERPDGSNFTLKIRSTKLEDSAMYFCASSPRSGTTNNEQFFGPGTRLTVL.

This sequence joins TRBV30 and TRBJ2-7; TRBD1 matches 9 bases. The junction had 6 bases not matched to a gene; V was cut back by 5 bases and J by 4 bases. Per germline, CDR1 GTSNPN and CDR2 SVGIG (reference sequence). The CDR3 length is 13 residues. As DNA, the CDR3 is TGTGCCTGGGGGACAGGGATGGCTTACGAGCAGTACTTC. Its translation: CAWGTGMAYEQYF.

J is TRBJ2-1 and V is TRBV11-2; possibly TRBD1 for D (6 bases). This CDR3 has 14 residues. CDR1 SGHAT and CDR2 FQNNGV come from the germline V gene. V was trimmed by 1 base and J by 9 bases, leaving 13 bases between them. CDR3 DNA sequence: TGTGCCAGCAGCTTAGCGGGACCACAGGGTGAGCAGTTCTTC. Amino acid sequence: CASSLAGPQGEQFF.

This chain connects TRBV4-2 to TRBJ2-7; D gene uncertain. Germline loops: CDR1 LGHNA, CDR2 YNFKEQ. V was shortened by 2 bases and J by 4 bases, with 9 bases between the two germline ends. This CDR3 has 13 amino acids. CDR3 residues: CASSQPGAYEQYF. The CDR3 nucleotides read TGTGCCAGCAGCCAACCCGGTGCTTACGAGCAGTACTTC.

The rearrangement joins TRBV30 to TRBJ1-6; 9 bases map to TRBD1. CDR1 is GTSNPN and CDR2 is SVGIG in the germline V gene (reference sequence). V lost 2 bases, J lost 7 bases, and 9 bases stayed unmatched. The CDR3 has 16 amino acids. CDR3 residues: CAWSILLGQGNSPLHF. The CDR3 nucleotides read TGTGCCTGGAGTATCCTCTTAGGACAGGGGAATTCACCCCTCCACTTT.

This chain uses TRBV9 with TRBJ2-2, with D unresolved. The CDR3 has 16 residues. Germline values: CDR1 SGDLS, CDR2 YYNGEE. Trimming removed 0 bases from V and 0 bases from J, with 9 bases in between. CDR3 residues: CASSVGVSPNTGELFF. As DNA, the CDR3 is TGTGCCAGCAGCGTAGGGGTTAGCCCGAACACCGGGGAGCTGTTTTTT.

This clone was counted a few times. This rearrangement joins TRBV27 to TRBJ2-5, with 8 bases that match TRBD2. The CDR3 has 15 residues. Per the germline V gene, CDR1 is MNHEY and CDR2 is SMNVEV (reference sequence). Unmatched junction bases numbered 11, after V lost 6 bases and J lost 5 bases. The CDR3 spells CASRSSGPLFETQYF. CDR3 DNA sequence: TGTGCCAGCAGATCTAGCGGGCCTCTCTTTGAGACCCAGTACTTC.

This rearrangement joins TRBV7-2 to TRBJ1-1, with D possibly TRBD1 on 5 matching bases. Germline V gene sequence: CDR1 SGHTA, CDR2 FQGNSA. The V and J ends lost 8 bases and 5 bases respectively, with 18 bases between them. The CDR3 spans 14 residues. The CDR3 DNA is TGTGCCAGCGTTAACCCGGGGCGACAGACTGAAGCTTTCTTT. Protein product: CASVNPGRQTEAFF.

This clone occurred a few times. The chain is built from TRBV2 and TRBJ2-5, with TRBD2 matching 10 bases. This CDR3 has 16 amino acids. Trimming removed 8 bases from V and 5 bases from J; junction bases left unmatched: 14. CDR1 and CDR2 from the germline V gene are SNHLY and FYNNEI. Here the CDR3 reads CASSLRVAGGRETQYF. In nucleotides, the CDR3 is TGTGCCAGCTCCCTTCGGGTAGCGGGAGGAAGGGAGACCCAGTACTTC.

DNA for the CDR3: TGTGCCAGCAGCCAAATTACGGGACGGGGTCATGGCTACACCTTC. It codes for CASSQITGRGHGYTF. The rearrangement joins TRBV3-1 (or the pseudogene TRBV3-2) to TRBJ1-2; possible D gene TRBD1, 5 bases. CDR1 and CDR2 (germline): LGHDT, YNNKEL (reference sequence). V was trimmed by 2 bases and J by 6 bases, leaving 16 bases between them. The CDR3 sequence is 15 residues long.

J is TRBJ1-2 and V is TRBV15; 9 bases are shared with TRBD1. The CDR3 spans 14 residues. The trim removed 1 base at V and 6 bases at J, leaving 3 bases unmatched. Germline CDR1 and CDR2: LNHNV and YYDKDF (reference sequence). CDR3 sequence reads: CATSRGGTGNGYTF. The CDR3 DNA follows: TGTGCCACCAGCAGAGGGGGGACAGGGAATGGCTACACCTTC.

The chain links TRBV5-1 to TRBJ1-5, with D uncertain. V shed 4 bases and J shed 9 bases, with 20 bases lying between them. The CDR3 runs 15 residues. Germline CDR1 SGHRS, CDR2 YFSETQ. The CDR3 bases are TGCGCCAGCAGCGCCCAAGCAGACGGGCTGGGGCCCCAGCATTTT. Its translation is CASSAQADGLGPQHF.

The chain has TRBV2 and TRBJ1-2; TRBD1 matches at 8 bases. The germline CDR1 and CDR2 sequences are SNHLY and FYNNEI. With V trimmed by 6 bases and J by 8 bases, 8 bases remained unmatched. This CDR3 is 13 amino acids long. For the CDR3, the DNA is TGTGCCAGCAGGAAGGACAGGGCGGACGGCTACACCTTC. Its translation: CASRKDRADGYTF. Based on the CDR3 plus reference TRBV2 and TRBJ1-2, the full variable domain is EPEVTQTPSHQVTQMGQEVILRCVPISNHLYFYWYRQILGQKVEFLVSFYNNEISEKSEIFDDQFSVERPDGSNFTLKIRSTKLEDSAMYFCASRKDRADGYTFGSGTRLTVV.

The V gene is TRBV5-1, the J gene TRBJ1-1; D gene uncertain. The CDR3 contains 13 residues. Germline V CDR1 and CDR2: SGHRS, YFSETQ. Trimming stripped 4 bases from V and 8 bases from J, with 15 bases between. The chain's CDR3 is CASSGWSAGEAFF. The CDR3 DNA follows: TGCGCCAGCAGCGGATGGAGTGCCGGGGAAGCTTTCTTT.

The J gene is TRBJ2-1, the V gene TRBV19, with 14 bases aligning to TRBD2. Trimming at V came to 4 bases and at J to 4 bases, leaving 6 bases not matched to a gene. Germline V gene lookup returns CDR1 LNHDA and CDR2 SQIVND (reference sequence). The CDR3 extends over 17 amino acids. CDR3 coding DNA: TGTGCCAGTAGTAAGGGGAGACTAGCGGGAGGGTACAATGAGCAGTTCTTC. It codes for CASSKGRLAGGYNEQFF.

The chain combines TRBV29-1 with TRBJ1-3, with 11 bases that match TRBD1. Trimming removed 4 bases from V and 2 bases from J; junction bases left unmatched: 4. Per germline, CDR1 SQVTM and CDR2 ANQGSEA. CDR3 size: 15 residues. This CDR3 is CSVGWGQGAGNTIYF. CDR3 coding DNA: TGCAGCGTTGGTTGGGGACAGGGGGCTGGAAACACCATATATTTT.

The rearrangement uses TRBV19 and TRBJ2-1; TRBD2 matches 7 bases. The CDR3 is 15 residues long. V lost 3 bases to trimming and J lost 3 bases; unmatched junction nucleotides: 5. CDR1 and CDR2 (germline): LNHDA, SQIVND (reference sequence). CDR3 residues: CASSIRASGYNEQFF. The CDR3 region has the DNA TGTGCCAGTAGTATCAGAGCTAGCGGCTACAATGAGCAGTTCTTC.

The chain couples TRBV7-2 to TRBJ1-1, with D perhaps TRBD1 (5 bases). The V gene lost 5 bases and the J gene lost 8 bases, with 18 bases spanning the gap. The CDR3 spans 14 residues. CDR1 is SGHTA and CDR2 is FQGNSA in the germline V gene. CDR3 sequence (DNA): TGTGCCAGCAGCAAATTCCAGGGAAGCAGGGAAGCTTTCTTT. It is translated as CASSKFQGSREAFF. Complete variable domain (other parts from reference TRBV7-2 and TRBJ1-1): GAGVSQSPSNKVTEKGKDVELRCDPISGHTALYWYRQSLGQGLEFLIYFQGNSAPDKSGLPSDRFSAERTGGSVSTLTIQRTQQEDSAVYLCASSKFQGSREAFFGQGTRLTVV.

J is TRBJ2-7 and V is TRBV7-8; weak D call: TRBD1 (5 bases). CDR3 length: 15 residues. Germline CDR1 and CDR2: SGHVS and FQNEAQ. Trimming cost V 5 bases and J 4 bases, with 18 bases left between them. The CDR3 DNA sequence: TGTGCCAGCAGCCGACGAATGGGGCAATGGTACGAGCAGTACTTC. Translated: CASSRRMGQWYEQYF.

This clone has just a few counts. The rearrangement uses TRBV27 and TRBJ2-3; 7 positions agree with TRBD1. The CDR3 sequence is 14 residues long. The V and J ends lost 7 bases and 2 bases, in that order; junction bases with no gene match: 6. Per the germline V gene, CDR1 is MNHEY and CDR2 is SMNVEV (reference sequence). CDR3 region: CASTGGPNTDTQYF. As DNA, the CDR3 is TGTGCCAGCACAGGGGGACCGAACACAGATACGCAGTATTTT.

This clone was recorded once. The chain joins TRBV15 to TRBJ2-5, with a possible D match to TRBD1 (6 bases). The CDR3 contains 15 residues. Between the trimmed V and J ends, which lost 4 bases and 5 bases, there was a span of 17 bases. Germline lookup yields CDR1 LNHNV and CDR2 YYDKDF (reference sequence). The CDR3 sequence is CATSKAYREWETQYF. The CDR3 coding sequence is TGTGCCACCAGCAAGGCCTACAGGGAGTGGGAGACCCAGTACTTC.

This clone was observed once. The gene calls are TRBV7-3 and TRBJ1-6; TRBD1 aligns across 8 bases. J lost 8 bases, V lost 5 bases, and 8 bases had no gene match. The germline V gene has CDR1 SGHTA and CDR2 FQGTGA. The CDR3 has 15 residues. Here the CDR3 reads CASSTRQGFDSPLHF. The CDR3 coding sequence is TGTGCCAGCAGCACCCGACAGGGGTTCGATTCACCCCTCCACTTT.

The V and J genes are TRBV20-1 and TRBJ2-1; D is unresolved. V was clipped by 2 bases and J by 8 bases, with 4 bases between them. The CDR3 has 10 residues. CDR1 is DFQATT, CDR2 SNEGSKA, per germline (reference sequence). CDR3 coding DNA: TGCAGTGCTAGACCAGATGAGCAGTTCTTC. This sequence encodes CSARPDEQFF.

The chain employs TRBV27 and TRBJ2-5; 11 bases match TRBD2. V gave up 2 bases and J gave up 5 bases; unmatched junction bases: 7. The CDR3 is 16 amino acids. Per germline, CDR1 MNHEY and CDR2 SMNVEV (reference sequence). The CDR3 DNA reads as TGTGCCAGCAGTTTAATTAGCGGGAGGGCCGGGGAGACCCAGTACTTC. This gives the protein CASSLISGRAGETQYF.

J is TRBJ1-2 and V is TRBV3-1 (or the pseudogene TRBV3-2); D ambiguous. The germline V gene has CDR1 LGHDT and CDR2 YNNKEL (reference sequence). Trimming pared 4 bases from V and 0 bases from J, leaving 9 bases between. The CDR3 covers 14 residues. The CDR3 DNA sequence: TGTGCCAGCAGCCCCTGGACTTCTAACTATGGCTACACCTTC. Its translation is CASSPWTSNYGYTF.

The V call is TRBV4-2, the J call TRBJ2-2, with D perhaps TRBD1 (6 bases). V was trimmed by 3 bases and J by 3 bases, leaving 11 bases between them. CDR3 length equals 15 residues. Germline CDR1 reads LGHNA; CDR2 reads YNFKEQ. Here the CDR3 reads CASSQGAGDTGELFF. The DNA for the CDR3 is TGTGCCAGCAGCCAGGGAGCAGGGGACACCGGGGAGCTGTTTTTT.

This sequence joins TRBV27 and TRBJ1-5; TRBD1 matches at 9 bases. Germline V gene data show CDR1 as MNHEY and CDR2 as SMNVEV (reference sequence). The CDR3 is 17 residues long. V shed 4 bases and J 2 bases; nucleotides not matched to a gene: 9. The CDR3 nucleotides read TGTGCCAGCAGTTCCCTGGGACAGGGCAGCGGCAATCAGCCCCAGCATTTT. It specifies CASSSLGQGSGNQPQHF.